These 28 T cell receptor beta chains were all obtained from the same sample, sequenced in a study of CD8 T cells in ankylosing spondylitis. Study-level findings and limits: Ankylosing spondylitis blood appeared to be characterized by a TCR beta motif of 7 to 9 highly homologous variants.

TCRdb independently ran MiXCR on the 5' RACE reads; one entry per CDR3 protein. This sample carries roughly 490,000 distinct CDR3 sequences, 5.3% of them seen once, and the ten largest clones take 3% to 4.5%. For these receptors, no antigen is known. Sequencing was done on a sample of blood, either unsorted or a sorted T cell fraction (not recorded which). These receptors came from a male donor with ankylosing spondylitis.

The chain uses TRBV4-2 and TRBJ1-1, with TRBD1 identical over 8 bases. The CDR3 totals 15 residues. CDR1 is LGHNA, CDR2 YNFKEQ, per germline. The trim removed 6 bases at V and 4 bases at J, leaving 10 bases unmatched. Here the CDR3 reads CASSNTADRATEAFF. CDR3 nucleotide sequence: TGTGCCAGCAGTAATACCGCGGACAGGGCCACTGAAGCTTTCTTT.

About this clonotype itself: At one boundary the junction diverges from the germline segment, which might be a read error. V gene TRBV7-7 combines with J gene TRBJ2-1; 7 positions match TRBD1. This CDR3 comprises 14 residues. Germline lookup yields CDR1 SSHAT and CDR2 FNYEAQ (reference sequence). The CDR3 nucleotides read TGTGCTAGCAGCTTGGGCAGGGGGTCGGATGAGCAGTTCTTC. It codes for CASSLGRGSDEQFF.

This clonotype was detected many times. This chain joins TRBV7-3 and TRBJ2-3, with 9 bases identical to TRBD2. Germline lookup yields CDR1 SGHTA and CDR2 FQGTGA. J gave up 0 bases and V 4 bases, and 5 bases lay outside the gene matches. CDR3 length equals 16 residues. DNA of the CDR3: TGTGCCAGCAGCTCCTCGACTAGCGGAAGCACAGATACGCAGTATTTT. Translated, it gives CASSSSTSGSTDTQYF.

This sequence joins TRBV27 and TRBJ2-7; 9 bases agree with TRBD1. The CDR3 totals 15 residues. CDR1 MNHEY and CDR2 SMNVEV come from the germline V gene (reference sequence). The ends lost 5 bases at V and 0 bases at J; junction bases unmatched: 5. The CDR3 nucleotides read TGTGCCAGCAGTCCTAGGGACAGGGTCTCCTACGAGCAGTACTTC. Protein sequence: CASSPRDRVSYEQYF.

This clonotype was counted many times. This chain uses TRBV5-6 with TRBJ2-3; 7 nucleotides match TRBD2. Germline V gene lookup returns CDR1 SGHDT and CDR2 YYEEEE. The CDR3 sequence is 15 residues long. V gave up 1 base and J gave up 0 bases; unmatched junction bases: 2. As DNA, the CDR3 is TGTGCCAGCAGCTTGCTAGCGGACAGCACAGATACGCAGTATTTT. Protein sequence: CASSLLADSTDTQYF. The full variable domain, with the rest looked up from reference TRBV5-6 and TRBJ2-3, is DAGVTQSPTHLIKTRGQQVTLRCSPKSGHDTVSWYQQALGQGPQFIFQYYEEEERQRGNFPDRFSGHQFPNYSSELNVNALLLGDSALYLCASSLLADSTDTQYFGPGTRLTVL.

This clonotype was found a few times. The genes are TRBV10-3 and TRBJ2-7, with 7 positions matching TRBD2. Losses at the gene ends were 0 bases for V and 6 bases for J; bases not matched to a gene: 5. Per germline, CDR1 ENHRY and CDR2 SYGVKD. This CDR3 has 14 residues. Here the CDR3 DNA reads TGTGCCATCAGTGAGTCAAGAAGCGGGATCGAGCAGTACTTC. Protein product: CAISESRSGIEQYF.

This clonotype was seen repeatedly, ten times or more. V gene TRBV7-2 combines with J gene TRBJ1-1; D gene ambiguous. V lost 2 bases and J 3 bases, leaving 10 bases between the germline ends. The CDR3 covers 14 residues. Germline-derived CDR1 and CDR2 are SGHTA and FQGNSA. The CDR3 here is CASSLNSVDTEAFF. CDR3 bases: TGTGCCAGCAGCTTAAACAGTGTTGACACTGAAGCTTTCTTT.

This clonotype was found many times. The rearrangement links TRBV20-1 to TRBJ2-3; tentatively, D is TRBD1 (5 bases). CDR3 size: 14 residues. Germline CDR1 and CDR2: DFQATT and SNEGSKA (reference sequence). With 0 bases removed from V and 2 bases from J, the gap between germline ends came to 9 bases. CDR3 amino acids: CSARDAGNTDTQYF. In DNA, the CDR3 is TGCAGTGCTAGAGATGCAGGGAACACAGATACGCAGTATTTT.

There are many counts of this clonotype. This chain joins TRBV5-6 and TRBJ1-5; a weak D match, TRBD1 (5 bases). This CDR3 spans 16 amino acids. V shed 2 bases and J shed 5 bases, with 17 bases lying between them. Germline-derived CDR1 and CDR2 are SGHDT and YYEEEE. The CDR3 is CASSLGDLEGYQPQHF. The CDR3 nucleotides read TGTGCCAGCAGCTTAGGGGACTTAGAGGGGTATCAGCCCCAGCATTTT.

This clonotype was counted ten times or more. The CDR3 here is CASRGTYFGNQPQHF. The CDR3 DNA reads TGTGCCAGCAGAGGGACGTACTTTGGCAATCAGCCCCAGCATTTT. This chain uses TRBV6-1 with TRBJ1-5; D possibly corresponds to TRBD1 (5 bases). Per the germline V gene, CDR1 is MNHNS and CDR2 is SASEGT. This CDR3 has 15 amino acids. V was clipped by 6 bases and J by 2 bases, with 14 bases between them.

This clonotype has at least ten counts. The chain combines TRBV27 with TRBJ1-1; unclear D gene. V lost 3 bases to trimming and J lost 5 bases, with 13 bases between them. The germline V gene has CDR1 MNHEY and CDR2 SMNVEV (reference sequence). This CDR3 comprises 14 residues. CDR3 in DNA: TGTGCCAGCAGTTTTCAAGGGCCAAGGACTGAAGCTTTCTTT. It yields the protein CASSFQGPRTEAFF.

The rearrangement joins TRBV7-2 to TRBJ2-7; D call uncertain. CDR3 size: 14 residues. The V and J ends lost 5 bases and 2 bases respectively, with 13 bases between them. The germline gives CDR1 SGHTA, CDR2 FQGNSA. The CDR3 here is CASSKMSATYEQYF. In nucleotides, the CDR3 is TGTGCCAGCAGCAAGATGTCCGCTACCTACGAGCAGTACTTC.

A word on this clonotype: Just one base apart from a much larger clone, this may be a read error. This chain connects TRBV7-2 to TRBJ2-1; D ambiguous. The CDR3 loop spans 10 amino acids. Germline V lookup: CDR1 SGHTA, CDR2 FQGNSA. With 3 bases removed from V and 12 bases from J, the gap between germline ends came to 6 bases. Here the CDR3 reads CASSFVSQFF. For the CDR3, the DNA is TGTGCCAGCAGCTTTGTATCGCAGTTCTTC.

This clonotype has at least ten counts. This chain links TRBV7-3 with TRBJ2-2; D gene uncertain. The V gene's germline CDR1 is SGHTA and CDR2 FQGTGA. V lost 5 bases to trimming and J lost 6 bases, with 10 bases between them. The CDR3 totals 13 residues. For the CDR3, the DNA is TGTGCCAGCAGCCCCGGGTATCCCGGGGAGCTGTTTTTT. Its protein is CASSPGYPGELFF.

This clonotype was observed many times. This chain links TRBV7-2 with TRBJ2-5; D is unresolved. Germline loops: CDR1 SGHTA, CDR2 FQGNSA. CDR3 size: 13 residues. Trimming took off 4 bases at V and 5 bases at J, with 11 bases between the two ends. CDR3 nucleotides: TGTGCCAGCAGCTACCACTCTTCGGAGACCCAGTACTTC. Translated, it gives CASSYHSSETQYF.

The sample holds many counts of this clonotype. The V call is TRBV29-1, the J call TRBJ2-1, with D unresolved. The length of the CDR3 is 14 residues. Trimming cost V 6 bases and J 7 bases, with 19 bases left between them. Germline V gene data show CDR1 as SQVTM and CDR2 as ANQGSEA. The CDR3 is CSVDFRVTINEQFF. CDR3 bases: TGCAGCGTCGACTTCCGGGTCACAATTAATGAGCAGTTCTTC.

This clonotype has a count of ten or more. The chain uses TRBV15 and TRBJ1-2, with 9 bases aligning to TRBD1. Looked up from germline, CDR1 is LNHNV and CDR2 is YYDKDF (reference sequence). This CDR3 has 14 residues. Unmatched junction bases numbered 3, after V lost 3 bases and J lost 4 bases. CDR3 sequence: CATSSLTGGYGYTF. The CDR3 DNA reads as TGTGCCACCAGCAGCTTGACAGGGGGCTATGGCTACACCTTC. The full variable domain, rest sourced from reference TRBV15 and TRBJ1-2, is DAMVIQNPRYQVTQFGKPVTLSCSQTLNHNVMYWYQQKSSQAPKLLFHYYDKDFNNEADTPDNFQSRRPNTSFCFLDIRSPGLGDTAMYLCATSSLTGGYGYTFGSGTRLTVV.

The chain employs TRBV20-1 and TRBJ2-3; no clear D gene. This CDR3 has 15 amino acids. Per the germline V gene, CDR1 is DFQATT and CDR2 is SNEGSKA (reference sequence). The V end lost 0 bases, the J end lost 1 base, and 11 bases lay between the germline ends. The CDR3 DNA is TGCAGTGCTAGAGATCCCCCCGTGGGCACAGATACGCAGTATTTT. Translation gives CSARDPPVGTDTQYF.

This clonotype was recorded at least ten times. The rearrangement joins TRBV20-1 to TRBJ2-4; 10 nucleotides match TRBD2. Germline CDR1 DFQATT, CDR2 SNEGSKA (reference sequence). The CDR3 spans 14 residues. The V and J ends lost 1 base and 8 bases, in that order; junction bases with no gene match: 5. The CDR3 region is CSARVGTSDDIQYF. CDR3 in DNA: TGCAGTGCTAGAGTTGGGACTAGCGATGACATTCAGTACTTC.

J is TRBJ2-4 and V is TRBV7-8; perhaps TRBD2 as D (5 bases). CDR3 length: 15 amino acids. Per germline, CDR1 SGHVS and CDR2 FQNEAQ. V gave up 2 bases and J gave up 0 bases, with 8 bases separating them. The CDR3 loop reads CASSLLGLAKNIQYF. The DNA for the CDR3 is TGTGCCAGCAGCTTATTAGGACTAGCCAAAAACATTCAGTACTTC. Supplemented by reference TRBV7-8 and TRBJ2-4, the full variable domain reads GAGVSQSPRYKVAKRGQDVALRCDPISGHVSLFWYQQALGQGPEFLTYFQNEAQLDKSGLPSDRFFAERPEGSVSTLKIQRTQQEDSAVYLCASSLLGLAKNIQYFGAGTRLSVL.

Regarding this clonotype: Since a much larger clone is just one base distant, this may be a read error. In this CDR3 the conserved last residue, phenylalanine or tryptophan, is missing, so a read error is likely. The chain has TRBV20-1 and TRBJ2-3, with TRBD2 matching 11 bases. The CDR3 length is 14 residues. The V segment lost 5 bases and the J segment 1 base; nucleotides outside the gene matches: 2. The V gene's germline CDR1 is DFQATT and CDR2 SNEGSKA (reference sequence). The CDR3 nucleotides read TGCAGTGCTCCGGGACTAGCGGGCACAGATACGCAGTATCTT. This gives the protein CSAPGLAGTDTQYL.

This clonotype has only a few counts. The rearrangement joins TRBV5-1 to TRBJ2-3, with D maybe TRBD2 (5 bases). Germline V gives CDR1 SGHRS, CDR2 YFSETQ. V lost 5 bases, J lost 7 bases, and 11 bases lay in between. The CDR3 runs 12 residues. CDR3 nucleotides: TGCGCCAGCAGTTATGGGAGCAATACGCAGTATTTT. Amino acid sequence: CASSYGSNTQYF.

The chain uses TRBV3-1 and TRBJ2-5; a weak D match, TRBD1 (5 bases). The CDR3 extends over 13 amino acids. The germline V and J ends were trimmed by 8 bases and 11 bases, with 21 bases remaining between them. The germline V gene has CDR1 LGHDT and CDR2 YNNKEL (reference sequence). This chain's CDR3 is CASSQQVHWTQYF. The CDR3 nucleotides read TGTGCCAGCTCCCAACAGGTCCATTGGACACAGTACTTC.

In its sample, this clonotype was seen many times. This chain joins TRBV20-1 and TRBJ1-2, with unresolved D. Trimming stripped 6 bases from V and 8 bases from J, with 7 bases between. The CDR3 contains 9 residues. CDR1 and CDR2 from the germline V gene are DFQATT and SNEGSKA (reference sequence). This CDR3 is CSAGYGYTF. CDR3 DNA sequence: TGCAGTGCGGGGTACGGCTACACCTTC.

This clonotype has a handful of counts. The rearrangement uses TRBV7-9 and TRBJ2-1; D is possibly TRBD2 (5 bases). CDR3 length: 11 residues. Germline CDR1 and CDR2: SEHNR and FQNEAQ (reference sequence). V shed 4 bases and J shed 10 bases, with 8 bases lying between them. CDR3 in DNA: TGTGCCAGCAGCTCGGCGGGCGAGCAGTTCTTC. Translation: CASSSAGEQFF. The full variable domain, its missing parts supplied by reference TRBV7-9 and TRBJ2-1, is DTGVSQNPRHKITKRGQNVTFRCDPISEHNRLYWYRQTLGQGPEFLTYFQNEAQLEKSRLLSDRFSAERPKGSFSTLEIQRTEQGDSAMYLCASSSAGEQFFGPGTRLTVL.

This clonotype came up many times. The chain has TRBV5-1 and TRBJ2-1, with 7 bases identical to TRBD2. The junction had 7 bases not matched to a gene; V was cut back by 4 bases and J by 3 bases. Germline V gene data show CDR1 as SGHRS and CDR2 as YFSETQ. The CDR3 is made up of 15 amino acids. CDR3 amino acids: CASSPRESLYNEQFF. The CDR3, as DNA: TGCGCCAGCAGCCCGCGGGAGTCCCTCTACAATGAGCAGTTCTTC.

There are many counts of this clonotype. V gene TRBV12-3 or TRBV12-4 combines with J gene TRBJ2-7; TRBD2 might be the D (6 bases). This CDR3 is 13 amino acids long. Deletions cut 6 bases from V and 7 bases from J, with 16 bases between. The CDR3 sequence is CASSPGTLWEQYF. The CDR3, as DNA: TGTGCCAGCAGCCCGGGGACTTTATGGGAGCAGTACTTC.

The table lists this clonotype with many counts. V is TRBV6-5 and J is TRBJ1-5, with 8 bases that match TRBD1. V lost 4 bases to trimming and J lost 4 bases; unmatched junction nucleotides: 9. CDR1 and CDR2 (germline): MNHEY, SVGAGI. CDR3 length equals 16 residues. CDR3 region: CASSSKGQGGNQPQHF. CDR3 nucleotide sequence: TGTGCCAGCAGTTCTAAAGGACAGGGAGGTAATCAGCCCCAGCATTTT.